One and the same sample provided the 16 T cell receptor beta chains below, sequenced in a study of control samples from healthy donors and cancer patients. Generated by immunoSEQ multiplex PCR, the TCRdb table keeps only in-frame clones and is missing some. Of 100,000 to 150,000 clones listed, 85% to 95% are singletons. Sequenced sample: blood. These receptor sequences come from a man aged 18 to 30 in good health.

The genes are TRBV2 and TRBJ2-2; 8 bases line up with TRBD2. This CDR3 is built from 18 residues. The germline gives CDR1 SNHLY, CDR2 FYNNEI. J was trimmed by 0 bases and V by 5 bases; bases with no gene match: 11. The CDR3 loop reads CASSPRWASGSNTGELFF. CDR3 coding DNA: TGTGCCAGCAGTCCCCGCTGGGCTAGCGGGTCGAACACCGGGGAGCTGTTTTTT. Complete variable domain (other parts from reference TRBV2 and TRBJ2-2): EPEVTQTPSHQVTQMGQEVILRCVPISNHLYFYWYRQILGQKVEFLVSFYNNEISEKSEIFDDQFSVERPDGSNFTLKIRSTKLEDSAMYFCASSPRWASGSNTGELFFGEGSRLTVL.

CDR3 sequence (DNA): TGTGCCAGCAGTTACCCGACAGGGACTAACAATGAGCAGTTCTTC. Residues: CASSYPTGTNNEQFF. This chain links TRBV6-2 or TRBV6-3 with TRBJ2-1; perhaps D is TRBD1 or TRBD2 (7 bases each). The ends were cut back, 2 bases at V and 5 bases at J, with 13 bases in the middle. The germline gives CDR1 MNHEY, CDR2 SVGEGT. This CDR3 is 15 amino acids long.

J is TRBJ1-2 and V is TRBV13; D not resolved. There are 14 residues in the CDR3. Germline lookup yields CDR1 PRHDT and CDR2 FYEKMQ (reference sequence). V was trimmed by 6 bases and J by 9 bases, leaving 20 bases between them. CDR3 in amino acids: CASSFISGERSYTF. The CDR3 nucleotides read TGTGCCAGCAGTTTCATCAGTGGGGAGAGGAGCTACACCTTC.

The chain joins TRBV7-9 to TRBJ1-5, with 8 nucleotides matching TRBD1. This CDR3 is 15 amino acids long. After removal of 4 bases from V and 3 bases from J, the junction contained 5 bases not matched to a gene. Germline assignment: CDR1 SEHNR and CDR2 FQNEAQ (reference sequence). CDR3 coding DNA: TGTGCCAGCAGCTCGGGACAGGAAACCAATCAGCCCCAGCATTTT. Translating it yields CASSSGQETNQPQHF.

The genes are TRBV6-5 and TRBJ2-3; D gene uncertain. The V gene lost 3 bases and the J gene lost 1 base, with 14 bases spanning the gap. Looked up from germline, CDR1 is MNHEY and CDR2 is SVGAGI. The CDR3 contains 16 residues. This CDR3 is CASSYGSGDCTDTQYF. For the CDR3, the DNA is TGTGCCAGCAGTTATGGTTCGGGCGACTGCACAGATACGCAGTATTTT.

This clone was observed a single time. The genes are TRBV21-1 and TRBJ1-5; the table's D call, TRBD1, has no DNA check behind it. TRBV21-1 is shown as a pseudogene. CDR3 length equals 18 residues. This chain's CDR3 is CASSKRGNRVEGNQPQHF. The CDR3 DNA follows: TGTGCCAGCAGCAAAAGGGGTAACAGGGTGGAGGGCAATCAGCCCCAGCATTTT.

The chain uses TRBV19 and TRBJ2-3, with 12 bases aligning to TRBD2. J lost 6 bases, V lost 6 bases, and 7 bases had no gene match. Germline CDR1 is LNHDA and CDR2 is SQIVND (reference sequence). The CDR3 covers 15 residues. As DNA, the CDR3 is TGTGCCAGTAGCCCGACTAGCGGGGGTTACGATACGCAGTATTTT. Its translation is CASSPTSGGYDTQYF.

This rearrangement joins TRBV29-1 to TRBJ1-3, with D unclear. Germline V gives CDR1 SQVTM, CDR2 ANQGSEA. V dropped 4 bases and J dropped 3 bases, with 10 bases sitting between them. The CDR3 consists of 13 residues. The CDR3, as DNA: TGCAGCGTTGTTCGGAAATATGGAAACACCATATATTTT. This translates into CSVVRKYGNTIYF.

The rearrangement joins TRBV4-1 to TRBJ2-7, with D possibly TRBD1 on 5 matching bases. V was cut by 3 bases and J by 7 bases, with 22 bases left in between. This CDR3 contains 16 residues. Germline V lookup: CDR1 MGHRA, CDR2 YSYEKL. The CDR3 sequence is CASSQVQDKAYREQYF. The CDR3 bases are TGCGCCAGCAGCCAGGTCCAGGACAAGGCTTACAGGGAGCAGTACTTC.

V and J are TRBV12-5 and TRBJ2-3; TRBD1 or TRBD2 may be the D gene (7 bases each). CDR3 length: 12 residues. Germline V gene sequence: CDR1 LGHNT, CDR2 FRNRAP. V was cut by 3 bases and J by 11 bases, with 12 bases left in between. CDR3 loop: CASGLPRGGQYF. The CDR3 coding sequence is TGTGCTAGTGGTTTACCCAGGGGGGGGCAGTATTTT. Drawing the rest from reference TRBV12-5 and TRBJ2-3, the complete variable domain is DARVTQTPRHKVTEMGQEVTMRCQPILGHNTVFWYRQTMMQGLELLAYFRNRAPLDDSGMPKDRFSAEMPDATLATLKIQPSEPRDSAVYFCASGLPRGGQYFGPGTRLTVL.

The rearrangement links TRBV5-4 to TRBJ2-7, with 10 bases that match TRBD2. Trimming took 3 bases from V and 7 from J; bases not matched to a gene: 4. Germline-derived CDR1 and CDR2 are SGHNT and YYREEE (reference sequence). The length of the CDR3 is 13 residues. In nucleotides, the CDR3 is TGTGCCAGCAGCTCCGGGACTAGCGAAGAGCAGTACTTC. This gives the protein CASSSGTSEEQYF.

The chain recombines TRBV12-3 or TRBV12-4 with TRBJ1-1; D is uncertain. Trimming stripped 6 bases from V and 8 bases from J, with 16 bases between. The CDR3 totals 13 residues. Here the CDR3 reads CASSISDTLEAFF. The CDR3 region has the DNA TGTGCCAGCAGCATCTCAGACACCCTCGAAGCTTTCTTT.

V and J are TRBV18 and TRBJ2-7; TRBD1 matches 8 bases. This CDR3 is 15 amino acids long. The junction had 5 bases not matched to a gene; V was cut back by 3 bases and J by 1 base. Germline V CDR1 and CDR2: KGHSH, LQKENI. CDR3 amino acids: CASSPAGGASYEQYF. As DNA, the CDR3 is TGTGCCAGCTCACCTGCAGGGGGCGCGTCCTACGAGCAGTACTTC. Filled out from reference TRBV18 and TRBJ2-7, the complete variable domain reads NAGVMQNPRHLVRRRGQEARLRCSPMKGHSHVYWYRQLPEEGLKFMVYLQKENIIDESGMPKERFSAEFPKEGPSILRIQQVVRGDSAAYFCASSPAGGASYEQYFGPGTRLTVT.

The chain joins TRBV5-1 to TRBJ2-5, with D possibly matching TRBD1 (6 bases). The CDR3 spans 15 residues. Looked up from germline, CDR1 is SGHRS and CDR2 is YFSETQ. Trimming stripped 4 bases from V and 2 bases from J, with 15 bases between. The CDR3 sequence: CASSQGWTAQETQYF. CDR3 in DNA: TGCGCCAGCAGCCAAGGATGGACAGCACAAGAGACCCAGTACTTC.

V gene TRBV7-9 combines with J gene TRBJ2-3; 8 bases map to TRBD1. V shed 5 bases and J 4 bases; nucleotides not matched to a gene: 8. CDR3 size: 15 residues. Germline lookup yields CDR1 SEHNR and CDR2 FQNEAQ (reference sequence). The CDR3 coding sequence is TGTGCCAGCAGCCCCCCCGGCAGGGGGCCAGATACGCAGTATTTT. Encoded protein: CASSPPGRGPDTQYF.

The chain joins TRBV6-5 to TRBJ1-1; D unresolved. The germline V gene encodes CDR1 MNHEY and CDR2 SVGAGI. The CDR3 runs to 11 residues. Trimming left V 7 bases short and J 3 bases short, with 6 bases between. The CDR3 spells CASIRHTEAFF. The CDR3 nucleotides read TGTGCCAGCATACGACACACTGAAGCTTTCTTT.